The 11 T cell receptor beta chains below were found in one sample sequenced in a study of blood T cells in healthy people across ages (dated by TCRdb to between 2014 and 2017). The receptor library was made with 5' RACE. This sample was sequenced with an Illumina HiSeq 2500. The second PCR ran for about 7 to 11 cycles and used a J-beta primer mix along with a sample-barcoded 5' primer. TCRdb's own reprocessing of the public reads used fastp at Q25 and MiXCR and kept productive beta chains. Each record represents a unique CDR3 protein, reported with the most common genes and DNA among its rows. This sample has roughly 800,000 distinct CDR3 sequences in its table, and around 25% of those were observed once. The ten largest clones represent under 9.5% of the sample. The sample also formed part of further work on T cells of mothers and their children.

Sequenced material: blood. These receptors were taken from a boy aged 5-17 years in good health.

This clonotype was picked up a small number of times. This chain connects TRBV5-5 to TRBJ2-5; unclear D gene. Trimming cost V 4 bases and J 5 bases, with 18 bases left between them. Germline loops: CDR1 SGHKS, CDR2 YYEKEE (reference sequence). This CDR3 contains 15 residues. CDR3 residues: CASSATTVLVETQYF. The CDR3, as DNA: TGTGCCAGCAGCGCTACTACGGTTTTGGTGGAGACCCAGTACTTC.

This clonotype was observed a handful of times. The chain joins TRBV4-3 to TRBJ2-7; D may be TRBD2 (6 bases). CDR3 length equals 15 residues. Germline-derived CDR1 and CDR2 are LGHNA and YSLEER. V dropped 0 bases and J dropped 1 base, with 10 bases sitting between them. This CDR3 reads CASSQDWDWSYEQYF. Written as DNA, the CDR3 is TGCGCCAGCAGCCAAGATTGGGACTGGTCCTACGAGCAGTACTTC.

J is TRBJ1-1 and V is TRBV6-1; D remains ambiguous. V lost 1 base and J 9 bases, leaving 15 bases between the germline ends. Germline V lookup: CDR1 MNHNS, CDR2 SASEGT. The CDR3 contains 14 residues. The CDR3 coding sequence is TGTGCCAGCAGTGAAGGCCAAGGACGGGTCCAAGCTTTCTTT. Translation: CASSEGQGRVQAFF.

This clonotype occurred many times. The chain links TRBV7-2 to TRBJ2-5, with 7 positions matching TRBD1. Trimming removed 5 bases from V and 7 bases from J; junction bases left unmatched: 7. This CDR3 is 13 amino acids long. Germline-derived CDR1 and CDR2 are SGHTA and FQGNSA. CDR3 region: CASSRDSLGTQYF. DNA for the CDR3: TGTGCCAGCAGCCGGGACAGCCTGGGGACCCAGTACTTC.

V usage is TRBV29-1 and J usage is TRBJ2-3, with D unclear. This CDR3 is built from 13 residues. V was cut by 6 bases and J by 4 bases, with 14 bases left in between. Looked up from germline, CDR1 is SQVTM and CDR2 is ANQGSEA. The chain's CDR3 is CSVGSRASDTQYF. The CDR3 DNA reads TGCAGCGTAGGATCGAGAGCATCAGATACGCAGTATTTT.

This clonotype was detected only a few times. This chain's CDR3 is CASSQAGLETQYF. CDR3 coding DNA: TGCGCCAGCAGCCAGGCAGGGTTAGAGACCCAGTACTTC. The chain joins TRBV4-1 to TRBJ2-5, with TRBD1 as a possible D gene (5 bases). The V end lost 3 bases, the J end lost 4 bases, and 9 bases lay between the germline ends. This CDR3 has 13 amino acids. CDR1 is MGHRA and CDR2 is YSYEKL in the germline V gene.

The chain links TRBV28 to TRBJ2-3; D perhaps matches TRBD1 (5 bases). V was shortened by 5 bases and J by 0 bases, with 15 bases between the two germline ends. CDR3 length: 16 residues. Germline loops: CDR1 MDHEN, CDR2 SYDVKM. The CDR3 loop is CASSPSTGPSTDTQYF. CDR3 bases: TGTGCCAGCAGTCCCTCTACAGGCCCTAGCACAGATACGCAGTATTTT.

The CDR3 sequence: CASSQDGSLDQPQHF. The CDR3 DNA reads as TGCGCCAGCAGCCAAGATGGATCGTTGGATCAGCCCCAGCATTTT. The rearrangement uses TRBV4-3 and TRBJ1-5; D is unresolved. This CDR3 region has 15 residues. The germline V and J ends were trimmed by 0 bases and 5 bases, with 11 bases remaining between them. Germline V gene lookup returns CDR1 LGHNA and CDR2 YSLEER.

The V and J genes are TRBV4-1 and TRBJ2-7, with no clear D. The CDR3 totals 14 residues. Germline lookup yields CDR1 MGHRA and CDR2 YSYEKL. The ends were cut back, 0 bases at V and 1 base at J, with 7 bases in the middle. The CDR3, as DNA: TGCGCCAGCAGCCAAGAGTGGGTATCCTACGAGCAGTACTTC. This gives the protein CASSQEWVSYEQYF.

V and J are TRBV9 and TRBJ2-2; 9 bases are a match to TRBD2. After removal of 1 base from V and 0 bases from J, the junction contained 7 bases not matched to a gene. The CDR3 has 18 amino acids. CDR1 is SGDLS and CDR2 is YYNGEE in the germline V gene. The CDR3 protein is CASSVREREASNTGELFF. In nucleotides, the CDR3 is TGTGCCAGCAGCGTAAGGGAGCGGGAGGCGTCGAACACCGGGGAGCTGTTTTTT.

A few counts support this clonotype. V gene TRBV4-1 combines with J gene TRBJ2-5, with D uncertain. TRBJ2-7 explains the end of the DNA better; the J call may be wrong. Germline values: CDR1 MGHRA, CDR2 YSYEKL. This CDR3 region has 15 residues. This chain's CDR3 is CASSHSGTGSYEQYF. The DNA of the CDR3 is TGCGCCAGCAGCCATTCTGGTACTGGCTCCTACGAGCAGTACTTC.